This T cell receptor (beta chain) originates from a study of blood T cell repertoires in COVID-19. Study-level information: Acute-phase and convalescent COVID-19 samples originated in the United States, Italy and Spain. PBMCs, B-cell-depleted T cells, or T cells provided the cDNA or gDNA that made up the material.

As handled by the study authors: The authors estimated nucleated cell counts from reference gene primer amplification. The protocol was immunoSEQ multiplex PCR, while the TCRdb copy is restricted to in-frame clones and leaves out a portion. The DNA gave D and trimming, while V, J and clone size come from that table. The sample yields roughly 250,000 clones, 84% seen once. Those enrolled in Seattle joined during active infection and were followed longitudinally afterward. The receptor's source is a person between 65 and 79 years old with COVID-19, enrolled during active disease. Specimen: peripheral blood.

This CDR3 is CASSEDSLNTEAFF. DNA of the CDR3: TGTGCCAGCAGCGAAGACAGTCTCAACACTGAAGCTTTCTTT. The chain joins TRBV9 to TRBJ1-1; D perhaps matches TRBD1 (5 bases). Germline CDR1 is SGDLS and CDR2 is YYNGEE. The CDR3 extends over 14 amino acids. Between the trimmed V and J ends, which lost 3 bases and 2 bases, there was a span of 11 bases.